A single sample is the source of the 10 T cell receptor beta chains below, sequenced in a study of T cells in women clearing cervical HPV infection. Sequencing was performed with immunoSEQ multiplex PCR; in TCRdb, only in-frame clones are kept and a portion is missing. Its table lists 31,000 or so clones. The sequenced material came from blood buffy coat. These receptors were obtained from a woman between 18 and 70 years old with a cervical HPV16 infection that either progressed to CIN3+ or cleared (not recorded which).

A word on this clone: The read falls 3 residues short of the CDR3 end, and the missing part is taken from the germline J gene. The rearrangement joins TRBV12-3 or TRBV12-4 to TRBJ2-1; 7 bases are shared with TRBD2. The CDR3 covers 14 residues. V was clipped by 3 bases and J by 6 bases; unmatched bases: 5. This chain's CDR3 is CASSFGLDTNEQFF. CDR3 DNA (partial): TGTGCCAGCAGTTTTGGACTAGATACCAATGAG.

As for this clone: The read ends 3 residues shy of where the CDR3 ends; the end is completed using the germline J gene. The J gene is TRBJ2-3, the V gene TRBV20-1; tentatively, D is TRBD2 (6 bases). Germline V CDR1 and CDR2: DFQATT, SNEGSKA (reference sequence). The CDR3 consists of 11 residues. V lost 7 bases and J 6 bases, leaving 11 bases between the germline ends. CDR3 sequence: CSGASGDTQYF. CDR3 DNA, as far as it was read: TGCAGTGGTGCGAGCGGGGATACG.

Concerning this clone itself: From the germline J gene comes the end of the CDR3, since the read stops 3 residues before it. Other DNA sequences in the sample encode the same CDR3. V gene TRBV27 combines with J gene TRBJ2-1; 11 bases map to TRBD2. The V and J ends lost 2 bases and 3 bases, in that order; junction bases with no gene match: 3. Germline V gives CDR1 MNHEY, CDR2 SMNVEV (reference sequence). The CDR3 is 16 amino acids. The CDR3 loop is CASSLTSGRGYNEQFF. The part of the CDR3 DNA that was read is TGTGCCAGCAGTTTAACTAGCGGGAGAGGCTACAATGAG.

Worth noting for this clone: The read stops 3 residues short of the end of the CDR3; the missing end is completed from the germline J gene. The chain carries TRBV2 and TRBJ2-4, with 7 bases that match TRBD1. The CDR3 is 14 residues long. Germline CDR1 SNHLY, CDR2 FYNNEI. Partial CDR3 DNA: TGTGCCAGCAGTTATCGGGACAGTAACTATGGT. Translating it yields CASSYRDSNYG. The whole CDR3 protein reads CASSYRDSNYGQYF.

A note on this clone: The read is 3 residues too short to cover the CDR3 end, so that end is filled in from the germline J gene. The chain combines TRBV6-2 or TRBV6-3 with TRBJ2-7; 7 nucleotides line up with TRBD1. The germline gives CDR1 MNHEY, CDR2 SVGEGT. This CDR3 contains 16 residues. V was clipped by 0 bases and J by 2 bases; unmatched bases: 7. The CDR3 DNA, read in part, is TGTGCCAGCAGTTACTCGAAAACGGACAGGACCTACGAG. It specifies CASSYSKTDRTYE. The entire CDR3 protein is CASSYSKTDRTYEQYF.

On this clone itself: The read is 3 residues too short to cover the CDR3 end, so that end is filled in from the germline J gene. The chain employs TRBV20-1 and TRBJ1-2, with D perhaps matching TRBD1 (5 bases). The CDR3 has 14 residues. Germline V gene lookup returns CDR1 DFQATT and CDR2 SNEGSKA (reference sequence). V lost 0 bases to trimming and J lost 4 bases, with 12 bases between them. This chain's CDR3 is CSAREQGAAYGYTF. Partial CDR3 DNA: TGCAGTGCTAGAGAGCAAGGGGCAGCCTATGGC.

Comment on this clone: The read terminates 3 residues ahead of where the CDR3 ends, so the germline J gene completes it. This chain uses TRBV7-2 with TRBJ2-7; TRBD2 agrees at 7 bases. Trimming removed 3 bases from V and 5 bases from J; junction bases left unmatched: 7. The germline V gene encodes CDR1 SGHTA and CDR2 FQGNSA. The CDR3 consists of 14 residues. The CDR3 bases that were read are TGTGCCAGCAGCTTCGAACCGGGACTAAACGAG. Its translation: CASSFEPGLNE. The whole CDR3 protein reads CASSFEPGLNEQYF.

With regard to this clone: The read falls 3 residues short of the CDR3 end, and the missing part is taken from the germline J gene. The V and J genes are TRBV14 and TRBJ2-3, with D perhaps TRBD2 (6 bases). There are 16 residues in the CDR3. Deletions cut 1 base from V and 0 bases from J, with 11 bases between. Per germline, CDR1 SGHDN and CDR2 FVKESK. The CDR3 is CASSQAGGASTDTQYF. The CDR3 bases that were read are TGTGCCAGCAGCCAAGCCGGCGGGGCGAGCACAGATACG.

CDR3 loop: CSAGVANAQETQYF. CDR3 DNA (partial): TGCAGTGCTGGGGTAGCGAACGCCCAAGAGACG. The V call is TRBV20-1, the J call TRBJ2-3, with a tentative D call TRBD2 (5 bases). The CDR3 goes on 3 residues after the read ends, and that part is filled in from the germline J gene. The CDR3 runs to 14 residues. Germline loops: CDR1 DFQATT, CDR2 SNEGSKA (reference sequence).

With regard to this clone: The read terminates 3 residues before the CDR3 end, so the remaining end is supplied by the germline J gene. The gene calls are TRBV7-9 and TRBJ1-2, with D possibly being TRBD1 (6 bases). Germline V gives CDR1 SEHNR, CDR2 FQNEAQ (reference sequence). The CDR3 totals 14 residues. CDR3 protein: CASSPGQYTDTYTF. The covered CDR3 bases are TGTGCCAGCAGCCCCGGACAGTACACAGATACC.